Detailed here is one T cell receptor (beta chain). Its antigen is as yet unknown. Time point indicated: cycle 4 day 1 (C4D1), after 6 weeks of nivolumab. Every one of the patients relapsed after autologous stem cell transplantation (brentuximab vedotin exposure was variable). Magnetic negative selection served to purify CD4+ T cells out of PBMCs that had been thawed. The record originates from a study of PD-1 blockade in classical Hodgkin lymphoma. Produced via immunoSEQ multiplex PCR; TCRdb's table is partial and in-frame only. This table has tens of thousands of clones, under 80% appearing once. Study-wide points: Exclusion covered patients beginning nivolumab under 1 year post-ASCT.

The TCR sequence derives from a human donor with classical Hodgkin lymphoma. The source was CD4+ T cells from blood, collected before the fourth cycle of nivolumab.

The CDR3 loop is CASSSRGTGFYGYTF. In DNA, the CDR3 is TGTGCCAGCAGTTCCCGGGGGACAGGCTTCTATGGCTACACCTTC. This chain connects TRBV6-5 to TRBJ1-2, with 8 bases identical to TRBD1. Germline trimming cut 4 bases from V and 4 bases from J; bases unmatched to any gene: 8. Germline assignment: CDR1 MNHEY and CDR2 SVGAGI. CDR3 length: 15 residues.